This T cell receptor (beta chain) originates from a study of blood T cell repertoires in COVID-19. Sequenced by immunoSEQ multiplex PCR; TCRdb stores in-frame clones only, minus some. The repertoire consists of more than 300,000 clones, with 80% to 95% occurring once and the leading ten covering about 0.9%. V gave up 3 bases and J gave up 2 bases, with 9 bases separating them. The CDR3 runs 13 residues. Germline loops: CDR1 GTSNPN, CDR2 SVGIG (reference sequence). This TCR came from a woman aged 40 to 55 who had been exposed to COVID-19. V and J are TRBV30 and TRBJ2-3; D is undetermined. Material: PBMCs or T cells enriched from blood (not recorded which). The CDR3 DNA sequence: TGTGCCTGGAGGGGTGAGGCCACAGATACGCAGTATTTT. This sequence encodes CAWRGEATDTQYF. Full variable domain (outside the CDR3, taken from reference TRBV30 and TRBJ2-3): SQTIHQWPATLVQPVGSPLSLECTVEGTSNPNLYWYRQAAGRGLQLLFYSVGIGQISSEVPQNLSASRPQDRQFILSSKKLLLSDSGFYLCAWRGEATDTQYFGPGTRLTVL.